The next 10 T cell receptor beta chains were all read from a single sample in a study of T cell responses to AZD1222 COVID-19 vaccine. The table came from immunoSEQ multiplex PCR; TCRdb's copy has only in-frame clones and leaves some out. The table has some 110,000 clones, 93% seen once. Material: peripheral blood, obtained on day 0 of AZD1222 vaccination. The receptor set was obtained from an adult in good health.

The chain has TRBV7-3 and TRBJ2-1, with TRBD2 matching 10 bases. V was pared by 5 bases and J by 4 bases, with 8 bases of the junction left unmatched. The germline CDR1 and CDR2 sequences are SGHTA and FQGTGA. The CDR3 extends over 16 amino acids. CDR3 in DNA: TGTGCCAGCAGCCCGGTTCCTAGCGGGGGTTACAATGAGCAGTTCTTC. Encoded protein: CASSPVPSGGYNEQFF.

The chain links TRBV5-5 to TRBJ2-1, with D tentatively TRBD1 (5 bases). The V end was cut by 0 bases, the J end by 7 bases, with 14 bases between. The CDR3 loop spans 15 amino acids. CDR1 is SGHKS, CDR2 YYEKEE, per germline (reference sequence). Here the CDR3 DNA reads TGTGCCAGCAGCTTGGGGGCCAGGGATGGTAATGAGCAGTTCTTC. Encoded protein: CASSLGARDGNEQFF.

This clone showed up just once. The rearrangement uses TRBV2 and TRBJ1-1, with D tentatively TRBD1 (6 bases). Trimming cost V 11 bases and J 4 bases, with 14 bases left between them. From germline, CDR1 is SNHLY and CDR2 FYNNEI. The CDR3 length is 12 residues. CDR3 sequence: CAGTGWSTEAFF. The DNA for the CDR3 is TGTGCCGGAACAGGGTGGAGCACTGAAGCTTTCTTT.

This rearrangement joins TRBV10-1 to TRBJ2-1; tentatively, D is TRBD2 (5 bases). Looked up from germline, CDR1 is WNHNN and CDR2 is SYGVQD (reference sequence). The CDR3 is made up of 15 amino acids. V lost 0 bases, J lost 4 bases, and 10 bases lay in between. CDR3 amino acids: CASSESTGLYNEQFF. CDR3 nucleotides: TGCGCCAGCAGTGAGTCGACCGGACTGTACAATGAGCAGTTCTTC.

This clone was seen just once. This chain joins TRBV6-1 and TRBJ2-3; tentatively, D is TRBD2 (6 bases). The germline V gene has CDR1 MNHNS and CDR2 SASEGT. V was cut by 3 bases and J by 9 bases, with 13 bases left in between. The CDR3 runs to 13 residues. In DNA form, the CDR3 reads TGTGCCAGCAGTGATCCCCCCCGGGGGACGCAGTATTTT. This gives the protein CASSDPPRGTQYF.

This clone turned up a few times. The V gene is TRBV7-9, the J gene TRBJ2-3, with 7 bases that match TRBD2. The CDR3 consists of 13 residues. V gave up 8 bases and J gave up 2 bases; unmatched junction bases: 4. Germline V gene sequence: CDR1 SEHNR, CDR2 FQNEAQ (reference sequence). CDR3 sequence reads: CASSTSTTDTQYF. As DNA, the CDR3 is TGTGCCAGCTCGACTAGCACCACAGATACGCAGTATTTT.

This chain links TRBV19 with TRBJ2-1; no clear D gene. CDR1 and CDR2 from the germline V gene are LNHDA and SQIVND (reference sequence). Trimming removed 3 bases from V and 2 bases from J, with 8 bases in between. The CDR3 totals 14 residues. The CDR3 region is CASSIWQTYNEQFF. The CDR3 coding sequence is TGTGCCAGTAGTATCTGGCAGACCTACAATGAGCAGTTCTTC.

This chain connects TRBV6-6 to TRBJ1-3; D is perhaps TRBD1 (5 bases). Germline V gives CDR1 MNHNY, CDR2 SVGAGI (reference sequence). The CDR3 contains 16 residues. The V end was cut by 2 bases, the J end by 0 bases, with 11 bases between. The CDR3 reads CASSYVPGGSGNTIYF. The CDR3 DNA sequence: TGTGCCAGCAGTTACGTACCGGGGGGCTCTGGAAACACCATATATTTT.

The J gene is TRBJ2-5, the V gene TRBV5-1; TRBD2 is a possible D gene (5 bases). The germline CDR1 and CDR2 sequences are SGHRS and YFSETQ. V dropped 3 bases and J dropped 1 base, with 13 bases sitting between them. The CDR3 runs to 15 residues. The CDR3 is CASSSTGSGQETQYF. CDR3 DNA sequence: TGCGCCAGCAGCTCAACGGGCAGCGGCCAAGAGACCCAGTACTTC.

The CDR3 region is CASSDPGGSQPQHF. CDR3 nucleotide sequence: TGTGCCAGCAGCGACCCAGGGGGCAGTCAGCCCCAGCATTTT. The genes are TRBV6-5 and TRBJ1-5; TRBD1 matches 8 bases. The ends lost 6 bases at V and 6 bases at J; junction bases unmatched: 7. The germline gives CDR1 MNHEY, CDR2 SVGAGI. CDR3 length: 14 residues.